This T cell receptor beta chain was identified during a study of patients and donors after allogeneic stem cell transplantation. The CDR3 consists of 16 residues. In germline, CDR1 is MNHEY, CDR2 SVGEGT. With V trimmed by 8 bases and J by 7 bases, 12 bases remained unmatched. TCRdb re-analysed the RT-PCR reads in MiXCR, keeping a single row per CDR3 protein. The repertoire holds approximately 170,000 distinct CDR3 sequences, with over 25% as singletons. The source material was blood, either unsorted or a sorted T cell fraction (not recorded which). This receptor was taken from a human donor who was either an allogeneic HSCT recipient or a stem cell or donor lymphocyte infusion donor (not recorded which). It is not recorded whose cells these are; they may come from a transplant donor. This chain links TRBV6-2 or TRBV6-3 with TRBJ2-2; 11 bases are a match to TRBD2. This chain's CDR3 is CASCRLAGTAGGELFF. CDR3 sequence (DNA): TGTGCCAGCTGTAGACTAGCGGGAACCGCCGGCGGGGAGCTGTTTTTT.